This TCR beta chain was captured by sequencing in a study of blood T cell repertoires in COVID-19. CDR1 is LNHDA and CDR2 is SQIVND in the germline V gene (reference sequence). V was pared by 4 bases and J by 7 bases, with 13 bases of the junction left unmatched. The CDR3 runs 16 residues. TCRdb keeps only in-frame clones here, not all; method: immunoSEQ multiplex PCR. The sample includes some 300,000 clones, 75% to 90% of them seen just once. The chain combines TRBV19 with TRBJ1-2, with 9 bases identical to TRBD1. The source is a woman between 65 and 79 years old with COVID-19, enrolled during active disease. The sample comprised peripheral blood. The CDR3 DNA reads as TGTGCCAGTAGTAACGACAGGGGGAACCCATCTATTGGCTACACCTTC. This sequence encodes CASSNDRGNPSIGYTF.